A selection of T cell receptor beta chains follows, all from one sample in a study of T-cell reconstitution after alpha-beta-depleted transplantation in children. One entry per CDR3 protein results from TCRdb running MiXCR on the PCR reads. The table shows more than 450,000 distinct CDR3 sequences, with around 16% occurring only once. Sequences were derived from PBMCs from the stem cell graft donor, sampled from the stem cell graft. The receptors shown here come from a human donor who donated a stem cell graft to a child with acute lymphoblastic leukemia. Both conserved end residues are part of each CDR3. Each record gives: J gene, V gene, clone size, CDR3 protein. Size values are once, few and many counts, or a class for expanded clones, and some rows have none.

J gene: TRBJ1-1
V gene: TRBV5-1
clone size: .
CDR3 protein: CASSLSGGGFTEAFF

J gene: TRBJ2-7
V gene: TRBV6-1
clone size: .
CDR3 protein: CASSELVTATYEQYF

J gene: TRBJ2-2
V gene: TRBV2
clone size: once
CDR3 protein: CAVTPLNTGELFF

J gene: TRBJ2-7
V gene: TRBV6-1
clone size: .
CDR3 protein: CASSAPGQGIGEQYF

J gene: TRBJ2-1
V gene: TRBV7-3
clone size: few
CDR3 protein: CASSLSSGTPYNEQFF

J gene: TRBJ2-1
V gene: TRBV7-9
clone size: .
CDR3 protein: CASSPRTGPNNEQFF

J gene: TRBJ1-2
V gene: TRBV4-1
clone size: .
CDR3 protein: CASSQVGGIYGYTF

J gene: TRBJ1-6
V gene: TRBV20-1
clone size: .
CDR3 protein: CSARGQGNSPLHF

J gene: TRBJ2-2
V gene: TRBV29-1
clone size: .
CDR3 protein: CSVYVIGELFF

J gene: TRBJ1-2
V gene: TRBV5-1
clone size: few
CDR3 protein: CASSLGGSTEGYTF

J gene: TRBJ2-2
V gene: TRBV7-9
clone size: few
CDR3 protein: CASSLQGELFF

J gene: TRBJ1-5
V gene: TRBV7-9
clone size: few
CDR3 protein: CASSLPGSGPQHF